This paragraph covers one T cell receptor (beta chain) sequence. The sample comes from a study of shared T cell receptors in the human thymus. The CDR3 length is 17 residues. V trimming: 6 bases; J trimming: 2 bases; junction bases outside the gene matches: 15. CDR1 and CDR2 (germline): WNHNN, SYGVQD (reference sequence). Repertoires were generated with immunoSEQ multiplex PCR, while TCRdb's copy carries only in-frame clones and drops some. Here the sample spans about 500,000 clones, about 80% being singletons. A further study also used this sample, focusing on human thymus T cells.

The chain links TRBV10-1 to TRBJ2-7, with 8 bases identical to TRBD1. The clonotype comes from a boy in the first two years of life with a congenital heart defect. The sequencing sample was made of thymocytes. The CDR3 DNA reads as TGCGCCAGCAGCCCGAGTCGCGACAGGGGAGGACCCTACGAGCAGTACTTC. It encodes CASSPSRDRGGPYEQYF.